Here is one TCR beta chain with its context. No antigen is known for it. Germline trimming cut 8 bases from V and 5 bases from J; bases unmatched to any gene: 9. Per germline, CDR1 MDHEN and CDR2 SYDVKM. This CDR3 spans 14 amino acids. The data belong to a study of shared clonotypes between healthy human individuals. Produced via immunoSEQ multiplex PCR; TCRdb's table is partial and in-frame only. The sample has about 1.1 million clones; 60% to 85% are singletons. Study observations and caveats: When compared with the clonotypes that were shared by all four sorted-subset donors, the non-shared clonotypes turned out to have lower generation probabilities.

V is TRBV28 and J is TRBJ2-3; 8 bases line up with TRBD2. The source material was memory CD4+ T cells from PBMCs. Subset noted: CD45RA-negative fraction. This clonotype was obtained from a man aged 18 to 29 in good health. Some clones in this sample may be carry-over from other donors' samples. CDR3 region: CASSGGAGRDTQYF. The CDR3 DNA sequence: TGTGCCAGCTCCGGGGGGGCAGGTCGAGATACGCAGTATTTT.